A single sample is the source of the 5 T cell receptor beta chains below, sequenced in a study of T cells in Graves' hyperthyroidism and ophthalmopathy (dated by TCRdb to about 2019). Library construction relied on multiplex PCR. Sequencing instrument: Illumina HiSeq 2000. Amplification of TCR beta CDR3 regions was carried out from RNA transcripts. For the first round of RT-PCR on the TCR CDR3, the HTBI primer set was used together with the Qiagen OneStep RT-PCR kit. The public reads were reanalyzed by TCRdb: fastp trimming at Q25, MiXCR alignment, in-frame beta chains only. Duplicate CDR3 protein sequences are folded into a single record with the most common DNA and genes. The sample profile shows around 520,000 distinct CDR3 sequences; 13% to 15% of them were found once. The ten largest clones add up to roughly 17% of the sample. The material sequenced was blood. The receptors originated from a woman under 30 with Graves' hyperthyroidism.

About this clonotype: At one end, the junction sequence differs from germline, possibly due to a read error. V is TRBV25-1 and J is TRBJ2-5; D may correspond to TRBD1 or TRBD2 (6 bases each). The V gene's germline CDR1 is MGHDK and CDR2 SYGVNS. The CDR3 is 14 residues long. CDR3 residues: CASRPSGAKETQHF. The CDR3 DNA sequence: TGTGCCAGCAGGCCCTCGGGGGCCAAAGAGACCCAGCACTTC.

This clonotype was recorded many times. The chain uses TRBV3-1 and TRBJ2-3, with D unclear. Germline CDR1 LGHDT, CDR2 YNNKEL (reference sequence). V lost 0 bases and J 7 bases, leaving 11 bases between the germline ends. The length of the CDR3 is 14 residues. The CDR3 reads CASSQDPNANTQYF. The CDR3 nucleotides read TGTGCCAGCAGCCAAGATCCAAACGCTAATACGCAGTATTTT.

This clonotype was seen ten or more times. The gene calls are TRBV19 and TRBJ1-2; possibly TRBD1 for D (6 bases). This CDR3 contains 15 residues. Between the trimmed V and J ends, which lost 4 bases and 4 bases, there was a span of 16 bases. Germline CDR1 and CDR2: LNHDA and SQIVND (reference sequence). In DNA, the CDR3 is TGTGCCAGTAGTAACCGGGGCCAGGGGTCCTATGGCTACACCTTC. Encoded protein: CASSNRGQGSYGYTF.

The chain links TRBV5-4 to TRBJ1-1; D is unclear. The CDR3 runs 12 residues. The germline V gene has CDR1 SGHNT and CDR2 YYREEE (reference sequence). Trimming cost V 4 bases and J 4 bases, with 8 bases left between them. The CDR3 spells CASSAGSTEAFF. In DNA, the CDR3 is TGTGCCAGCAGCGCAGGTTCCACTGAAGCTTTCTTT.

Note on this clonotype: A much larger clonotype is one base distant, so this may be a read error. The chain carries TRBV27 and TRBJ2-1; tentative D call: TRBD2 (5 bases). Germline V gene sequence: CDR1 MNHEY, CDR2 SMNVEV (reference sequence). The CDR3 is 14 amino acids. CDR3 sequence: CASWATERYNAQFF. The CDR3 nucleotides are TGTGCCAGCTGGGCAACCGAGCGGTACAATGCGCAGTTCTTC.